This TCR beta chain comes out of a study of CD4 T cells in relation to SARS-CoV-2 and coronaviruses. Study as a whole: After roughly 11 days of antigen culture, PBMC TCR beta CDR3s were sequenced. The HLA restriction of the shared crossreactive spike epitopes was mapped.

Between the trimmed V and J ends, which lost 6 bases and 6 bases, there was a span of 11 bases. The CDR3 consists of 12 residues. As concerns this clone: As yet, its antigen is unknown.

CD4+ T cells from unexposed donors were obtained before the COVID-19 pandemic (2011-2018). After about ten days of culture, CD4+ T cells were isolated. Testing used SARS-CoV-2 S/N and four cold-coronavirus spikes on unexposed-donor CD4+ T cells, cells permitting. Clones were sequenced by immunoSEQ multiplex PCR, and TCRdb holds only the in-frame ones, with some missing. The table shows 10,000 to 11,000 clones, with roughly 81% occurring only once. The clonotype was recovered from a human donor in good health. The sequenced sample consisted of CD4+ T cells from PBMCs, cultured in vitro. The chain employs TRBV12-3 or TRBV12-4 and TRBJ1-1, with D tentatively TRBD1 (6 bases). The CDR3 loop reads CASRRRGPEAFF. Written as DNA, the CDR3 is TGTGCCAGCAGGCGACGGGGGCCTGAAGCTTTCTTT.